Below, 28 T cell receptor beta chains from the same sample are listed, as sequenced in a study of radiotherapy plus CTLA-4 blockade in lung cancer. Clones were sequenced by immunoSEQ multiplex PCR, and TCRdb holds only the in-frame ones, with some missing. The sample holds 75,000 to 100,000 clones, 80% to 90% seen once. The sample in question was peripheral blood, obtained from a patient treated with radiotherapy plus ipilimumab. These receptors were obtained from a human donor with non-small cell lung cancer that progressed on radiotherapy plus ipilimumab.

This rearrangement joins TRBV10-3 to TRBJ1-2, with 7 nucleotides matching TRBD1. Germline assignment: CDR1 ENHRY and CDR2 SYGVKD. The CDR3 loop spans 14 amino acids. The trim removed 4 bases at V and 1 base at J, leaving 3 bases unmatched. In DNA form, the CDR3 reads TGTGCCATCAGTGGACAGGGTGTTAACTATGGCTACACCTTC. It yields the protein CAISGQGVNYGYTF.

This chain connects TRBV2 to TRBJ1-2; TRBD1 might be the D (6 bases). V gave up 4 bases and J gave up 2 bases, with 11 bases separating them. This CDR3 has 14 residues. Germline V lookup: CDR1 SNHLY, CDR2 FYNNEI. The DNA of the CDR3 is TGTGCCAGCAGTGTGGGGGCGCGGAACTATGGCTACACCTTC. The encoded protein is CASSVGARNYGYTF.

The CDR3 here is CASSLAVNTEAFF. The CDR3 nucleotides read TGTGCCAGCAGCTTAGCAGTGAACACTGAAGCTTTCTTT. V usage is TRBV11-3 and J usage is TRBJ1-1; D remains unclear. V lost 1 base and J 0 bases, leaving 3 bases between the germline ends. From germline, CDR1 is SGHNT and CDR2 YENEEA. The CDR3 is made up of 13 amino acids.

V gene TRBV18 combines with J gene TRBJ1-2; D gene ambiguous. Trimming took off 0 bases at V and 0 bases at J, with 5 bases between the two ends. In germline, CDR1 is KGHSH, CDR2 LQKENI. The CDR3 spans 14 residues. The CDR3 coding sequence is TGTGCCAGCTCACCACCGGGATCTAACTATGGCTACACCTTC. This translates into CASSPPGSNYGYTF.

The rearrangement links TRBV6-6 to TRBJ1-5, with a tentative D call TRBD1 (5 bases). The CDR3 length is 15 residues. Germline lookup yields CDR1 MNHNY and CDR2 SVGAGI (reference sequence). The V gene lost 6 bases and the J gene lost 0 bases, with 12 bases spanning the gap. In DNA, the CDR3 is TGTGCCAGCAGCCCCCGGGGGAATAGCAATCAGCCCCAGCATTTT. This encodes CASSPRGNSNQPQHF.

The chain uses TRBV2 and TRBJ2-1; D remains ambiguous. The CDR3 has 14 amino acids. CDR1 is SNHLY, CDR2 FYNNEI, per germline. With 5 bases removed from V and 6 bases from J, the gap between germline ends came to 14 bases. The DNA of the CDR3 is TGTGCCAGCAGTTGGGATTTCGCCCGCAATGAGCAGTTCTTC. Protein: CASSWDFARNEQFF.

The V call is TRBV19, the J call TRBJ2-7; D is unclear. CDR1 is LNHDA, CDR2 SQIVND, per germline (reference sequence). This CDR3 has 15 residues. V lost 4 bases and J 2 bases, leaving 15 bases between the germline ends. The CDR3 loop is CASSRVGSGAYEQYF. CDR3 nucleotides: TGTGCCAGTAGTAGGGTGGGATCAGGAGCCTACGAGCAGTACTTC.

The V gene is TRBV7-9, the J gene TRBJ1-1; D gene ambiguous. This CDR3 comprises 12 residues. V dropped 3 bases and J dropped 4 bases, with 6 bases sitting between them. Germline CDR1 is SEHNR and CDR2 is FQNEAQ (reference sequence). CDR3 loop: CASSLDATEAFF. The DNA for the CDR3 is TGTGCCAGCAGCTTGGATGCCACTGAAGCTTTCTTT.

The chain carries TRBV2 and TRBJ1-1; a weak D match, TRBD1 (5 bases). The CDR3 consists of 14 residues. V was pared by 3 bases and J by 1 base, with 9 bases between. Germline V gene sequence: CDR1 SNHLY, CDR2 FYNNEI. The CDR3 loop reads CASSEGLWNTEAFF. DNA for the CDR3: TGTGCCAGCAGTGAGGGACTTTGGAACACTGAAGCTTTCTTT.

The chain carries TRBV11-2 and TRBJ1-2, with D maybe TRBD1 (6 bases). V shed 5 bases and J shed 8 bases, with 18 bases lying between them. Germline V lookup: CDR1 SGHAT, CDR2 FQNNGV. The CDR3 extends over 14 amino acids. The CDR3 DNA reads as TGTGCCAGCAGCCTGATGACGGGGCAGGGGGGCTACACCTTC. Translated, it gives CASSLMTGQGGYTF.

The gene calls are TRBV11-3 and TRBJ2-7; possibly TRBD2 for D (6 bases). This CDR3 region has 15 residues. The germline CDR1 and CDR2 sequences are SGHNT and YENEEA. V lost 11 bases and J lost 5, with 25 bases in between. This chain's CDR3 is CALTGSGGECDEQYF. The CDR3 DNA follows: TGTGCCCTGACCGGTAGTGGCGGGGAGTGCGACGAGCAGTACTTC.

The CDR3 DNA reads TGTGCCAGCAGCTTACCTTCCGGGAACACCGGGGAGCTGTTTTTT. Translation: CASSLPSGNTGELFF. The rearrangement links TRBV7-9 to TRBJ2-2; D is unclear. The CDR3 loop spans 15 amino acids. V was pared by 2 bases and J by 1 base, with 8 bases between. The V gene's germline CDR1 is SEHNR and CDR2 FQNEAQ (reference sequence).

V gene TRBV20-1 combines with J gene TRBJ1-4; D is undetermined. The CDR3 sequence is 11 residues long. CDR1 is DFQATT, CDR2 SNEGSKA, per germline (reference sequence). The V gene lost 1 base and the J gene lost 7 bases, with 4 bases spanning the gap. The CDR3 is CSARVGEKLFF. CDR3 sequence (DNA): TGCAGTGCTAGAGTTGGTGAAAAACTGTTTTTT.

V and J are TRBV5-6 and TRBJ1-2, with a tentative D call TRBD1 (5 bases). The CDR3 loop spans 14 amino acids. The germline V gene has CDR1 SGHDT and CDR2 YYEEEE. The V and J ends lost 2 bases and 8 bases respectively, with 16 bases between them. This CDR3 reads CASSFEGMVLGYTF. CDR3 DNA sequence: TGTGCCAGCAGCTTTGAGGGGATGGTCCTGGGCTACACCTTC.

The V call is TRBV9, the J call TRBJ2-5; D assignment may be TRBD1 or TRBD2 (6 bases each). The DNA matches TRBJ2-7 better at its end, which makes the J call doubtful. The CDR3 runs 16 residues. Germline lookup yields CDR1 SGDLS and CDR2 YYNGEE. CDR3 residues: CASSVGGAGAPYEQYF. The CDR3 region has the DNA TGTGCCAGCAGCGTAGGGGGGGCAGGGGCCCCCTACGAGCAGTACTTC.

This clone was seen just once. V usage is TRBV9 and J usage is TRBJ1-2, with D uncertain. Germline CDR1 SGDLS, CDR2 YYNGEE. V was cut by 0 bases and J by 2 bases, with 11 bases left in between. The CDR3 contains 15 residues. CDR3 nucleotides: TGTGCCAGCAGCGTAGGTAACAGCTTCAACTATGGCTACACCTTC. Its translation is CASSVGNSFNYGYTF. The variable domain in full, completed from reference TRBV9 and TRBJ1-2, reads DSGVTQTPKHLITATGQRVTLRCSPRSGDLSVYWYQQSLDQGLQFLIQYYNGEERAKGNILERFSAQQFPDLHSELNLSSLELGDSALYFCASSVGNSFNYGYTFGSGTRLTVV.

The V and J genes are TRBV9 and TRBJ2-7; 7 positions match TRBD1. Looked up from germline, CDR1 is SGDLS and CDR2 is YYNGEE. The CDR3 consists of 14 residues. The junction had 6 bases not matched to a gene; V was cut back by 3 bases and J by 3 bases. CDR3 in DNA: TGTGCCAGCAGCGATAGGGGACAGATCTACGAGCAGTACTTC. Translating gives CASSDRGQIYEQYF.

J is TRBJ2-2 and V is TRBV7-8; 7 bases align to TRBD2. The CDR3 runs 15 residues. The germline V gene has CDR1 SGHVS and CDR2 FQNEAQ. The V gene end was trimmed by 4 bases and the J gene end by 5 bases; junction bases not matched to a gene: 7. CDR3 sequence reads: CASSSLAMRTGELFF. In nucleotides, the CDR3 is TGTGCCAGCAGCTCACTAGCGATGAGAACCGGGGAGCTGTTTTTT.

The rearrangement uses TRBV4-2 and TRBJ2-1, with D possibly TRBD1 on 5 matching bases. Trimming pared 1 base from V and 9 bases from J, leaving 16 bases between. The CDR3 loop spans 15 amino acids. The V gene's germline CDR1 is LGHNA and CDR2 YNFKEQ. The CDR3 is CASSQAGREASEQFF. The CDR3 DNA follows: TGTGCCAGCAGCCAAGCGGGCAGGGAAGCGAGTGAGCAGTTCTTC.

This clone was seen a single time. The chain joins TRBV29-1 to TRBJ2-3; possibly TRBD1 for D (5 bases). Germline CDR1 and CDR2: SQVTM and ANQGSEA. CDR3 length: 12 residues. Trimming cost V 6 bases and J 3 bases, with 10 bases left between them. The CDR3 DNA reads as TGCAGCGTGGTTCAGGGAACAGATACGCAGTATTTT. Amino acids: CSVVQGTDTQYF.

The CDR3 DNA reads as TGTGCCAGCAGCCAGAGGGCTGTTAGTTACGAGCAGTACTTC. It codes for CASSQRAVSYEQYF. The chain employs TRBV2 and TRBJ2-7, with D maybe TRBD2 (5 bases). This CDR3 is built from 14 residues. The germline V gene encodes CDR1 SNHLY and CDR2 FYNNEI. Trimming removed 6 bases at V and 4 bases at J, with 16 bases between.

The rearrangement links TRBV6-6 to TRBJ2-3; D uncertain. V was clipped by 2 bases and J by 6 bases, with 6 bases between them. Germline V gives CDR1 MNHNY, CDR2 SVGAGI (reference sequence). The CDR3 spans 12 residues. The CDR3 nucleotides read TGTGCCAGCAGTTACATGAGGGATACGCAGTATTTT. Amino acids: CASSYMRDTQYF.

The chain carries TRBV6-5 and TRBJ2-7, with D possibly called TRBD1 or TRBD2 (7 bases each). The CDR3 covers 15 residues. V lost 3 bases, J lost 4 bases, and 16 bases lay in between. Germline V gives CDR1 MNHEY, CDR2 SVGAGI. The CDR3 protein is CASSYTAGGGYEQYF. The CDR3, as DNA: TGTGCCAGCAGTTATACGGCAGGGGGAGGGTACGAGCAGTACTTC.

The chain is built from TRBV21-1 and TRBJ2-7; the table's D call, TRBD2, was not checked against the DNA. TRBV21-1 constitutes a pseudogene. CDR3 length: 9 amino acids. The CDR3 region has the DNA TGTGCCAGAACTTACGAGCAGTACTTC. It yields the protein CARTYEQYF.

The chain carries TRBV4-1 and TRBJ2-5; D not certain. V lost 0 bases and J 7 bases, leaving 12 bases between the germline ends. This CDR3 is built from 14 residues. Per germline, CDR1 MGHRA and CDR2 YSYEKL. The CDR3 DNA is TGCGCCAGCAGCCAAGAAGGGCAGCTTGGGACCCAGTACTTC. It specifies CASSQEGQLGTQYF.

The chain couples TRBV7-9 to TRBJ2-1; a weak D match, TRBD1 (5 bases). The germline CDR1 and CDR2 sequences are SEHNR and FQNEAQ (reference sequence). The ends were cut back, 7 bases at V and 4 bases at J, with 14 bases in the middle. The CDR3 spans 14 residues. In DNA form, the CDR3 reads TGTGCCAGCATGGTGTCTGGGGCTTACAATGAGCAGTTCTTC. Amino acid sequence: CASMVSGAYNEQFF. The variable domain in full, completed from reference TRBV7-9 and TRBJ2-1, reads DTGVSQNPRHKITKRGQNVTFRCDPISEHNRLYWYRQTLGQGPEFLTYFQNEAQLEKSRLLSDRFSAERPKGSFSTLEIQRTEQGDSAMYLCASMVSGAYNEQFFGPGTRLTVL.

V and J are TRBV7-9 and TRBJ1-2; D unclear. There are 12 residues in the CDR3. Trimming removed 5 bases at V and 7 bases at J, with 11 bases between. Germline CDR1 SEHNR, CDR2 FQNEAQ (reference sequence). The CDR3 here is CASSHSIGGYTF. The CDR3 DNA sequence: TGTGCCAGCAGCCACAGTATAGGTGGCTACACCTTC.

The V and J genes are TRBV5-5 and TRBJ1-6; TRBD1 matches 7 bases. J was trimmed by 5 bases and V by 4 bases; bases with no gene match: 6. The CDR3 has 15 residues. Germline CDR1 and CDR2: SGHKS and YYEKEE (reference sequence). The CDR3 region has the DNA TGTGCCAGCAGCCTGCGGGACAGAAATAATTCACCCCTCCACTTT. Protein sequence: CASSLRDRNNSPLHF.